This T cell receptor (beta chain) was sequenced during a study of neurological immune-mediated disorders. In this sample, this clonotype turned up many times. CDR1 and CDR2 from the germline V gene are MDHEN and SYDVKM. The CDR3 runs to 18 residues. Deletions cut 6 bases from V and 0 bases from J, with 18 bases between. TCRdb reprocessed the 5' RACE reads with MiXCR, giving one entry per CDR3 protein. In the table there are 40,000 or so distinct CDR3 sequences, around 2.5% of which are singletons. Sequencing was carried out using PBMCs. This clonotype originated in a man aged 45-65 years with multiple sclerosis. This chain uses TRBV28 with TRBJ1-6, with D hard to call. CDR3 loop: CASRHRTGRSSYNSPLHF. The CDR3 DNA sequence: TGTGCCAGCAGACACCGGACCGGACGGAGCTCCTATAATTCACCCCTCCACTTT.